The present T cell receptor (beta chain) was sequenced within a study of T cell responses to AZD1222 COVID-19 vaccine. Study outcomes and limitations: Regions left unmutated in variants are reportedly the target of nearly half of spike-specific TCRs. Repertoires were collected only later (after the peak T cell response had occurred). Baseline seropositives among AZD1222 recipients totaled only five to seven.

From germline, CDR1 is SEHNR and CDR2 FQNEAQ (reference sequence). Unmatched junction bases numbered 5, after V lost 3 bases and J lost 4 bases. The CDR3 spans 14 residues. Comment on this clone: Its antigen is not known. The same CDR3 can be traced to other DNA sequences in this sample.

Sequenced by immunoSEQ multiplex PCR; TCRdb stores in-frame clones only, minus some. The sample has 90,000 to 120,000 clones; about 89% are singletons. This TCR was recovered from an adult in good health. V and J are TRBV7-9 and TRBJ1-1, with TRBD1 matching over 7 bases. Sequencing was performed on peripheral blood, taken on day 0 of AZD1222 vaccination. CDR3 DNA: TGTGCCAGCAGCTTGCAGGGGGGAGGCACTGAAGCTTTCTTT. This gives the protein CASSLQGGGTEAFF.